These 16 T cell receptor beta chains share one sample of origin, sequenced in a study of a mutant IDH1 vaccine in newly diagnosed glioma. Repertoires were generated with immunoSEQ multiplex PCR, while TCRdb's copy carries only in-frame clones and drops some. The sample gives about 56,000 clones, around 86% of which show up once; under 1.5% is in the top ten. The sample's time point: week 23, last vaccination. Each dose of the vaccine consisted of 300 ug of mutant IDH1 20-mer peptide, with topical imiquimod. Their specific antigens are unknown. The sample here was PBMCs, taken from a glioma patient whose treatment included an IDH1 peptide vaccine. These receptors all stem from a man aged 40-50 years with glioma.

The CDR3 is CSVESILPEAFF. The CDR3 DNA reads TGCAGCGTTGAATCCATATTGCCCGAAGCTTTCTTT. The chain combines TRBV29-1 with TRBJ1-1; D gene unclear. In germline, CDR1 is SQVTM, CDR2 ANQGSEA. V gave up 2 bases and J gave up 8 bases, with 12 bases separating them. This CDR3 comprises 12 residues.

The rearrangement links TRBV4-1 to TRBJ2-7, with D perhaps TRBD2 (5 bases). V was cut by 1 base and J by 3 bases, with 10 bases left in between. CDR1 is MGHRA, CDR2 YSYEKL, per germline. This CDR3 comprises 14 residues. CDR3 protein: CASSQGHGNYEQYF. CDR3 DNA: TGCGCCAGCAGCCAAGGTCACGGGAACTACGAGCAGTACTTC.

This chain links TRBV4-1 with TRBJ2-7; D call uncertain. Germline loops: CDR1 MGHRA, CDR2 YSYEKL. The V end was cut by 6 bases, the J end by 3 bases, with 15 bases between. The CDR3 contains 14 residues. Here the CDR3 reads CASSLDFFGYEQYF. In DNA form, the CDR3 reads TGCGCCAGCAGTTTAGACTTCTTTGGCTACGAGCAGTACTTC.

J is TRBJ2-7 and V is TRBV5-1; D gene unclear. The CDR3 is made up of 15 amino acids. Germline V gene lookup returns CDR1 SGHRS and CDR2 YFSETQ. With 4 bases removed from V and 2 bases from J, the gap between germline ends came to 16 bases. The CDR3 loop is CASSTGLLPTYEQYF. The CDR3 DNA reads as TGCGCCAGCAGCACCGGGCTGCTACCTACCTACGAGCAGTACTTC.

The V and J genes are TRBV2 and TRBJ2-7, with no clear D. This CDR3 region has 11 residues. CDR1 and CDR2 from the germline V gene are SNHLY and FYNNEI. V was shortened by 10 bases and J by 0 bases, with 7 bases between the two germline ends. DNA of the CDR3: TGTGCCATCTTCCTCTCCTACGAGCAGTACTTC. Translating gives CAIFLSYEQYF. Looking up the rest from reference TRBV2 and TRBJ2-7 gives the full variable domain: EPEVTQTPSHQVTQMGQEVILRCVPISNHLYFYWYRQILGQKVEFLVSFYNNEISEKSEIFDDQFSVERPDGSNFTLKIRSTKLEDSAMYFCAIFLSYEQYFGPGTRLTVT.

The V and J genes are TRBV11-2 and TRBJ2-7; 10 nucleotides line up with TRBD2. V lost 4 bases and J lost 0; bases outside the gene matches: 3. This CDR3 is 15 amino acids long. Germline CDR1 SGHAT, CDR2 FQNNGV. CDR3 sequence (DNA): TGTGCCAGCAGCTCGACTAGCGGGTTCTCCTACGAGCAGTACTTC. Translating gives CASSSTSGFSYEQYF.

The chain has TRBV6-5 and TRBJ2-7; the match to TRBD1 covers 8 bases. Germline lookup yields CDR1 MNHEY and CDR2 SVGAGI. Losses at the gene ends were 2 bases for V and 4 bases for J; bases not matched to a gene: 7. CDR3 length: 15 residues. The CDR3 sequence: CASSYGARGLYEQYF. CDR3 bases: TGTGCCAGCAGTTACGGGGCCAGGGGGCTGTACGAGCAGTACTTC.

V and J are TRBV29-1 and TRBJ2-5; D may be TRBD1 or TRBD2 (5 bases each). CDR3 length: 12 amino acids. With 7 bases removed from V and 3 bases from J, the gap between germline ends came to 12 bases. CDR1 SQVTM and CDR2 ANQGSEA come from the germline V gene. The CDR3 DNA sequence: TGCAGCGCTCCCGGGGCCGAAGAGACCCAGTACTTC. It translates to CSAPGAEETQYF.

The genes are TRBV4-3 and TRBJ1-2; no firm D call. The CDR3 sequence is 15 residues long. Trimming cost V 0 bases and J 8 bases, with 16 bases left between them. Germline V gene lookup returns CDR1 LGHNA and CDR2 YSLEER. The CDR3 nucleotides read TGCGCCAGCAGCCAAGAGGGTGCACGGTCGAAAGGCTACACCTTC. Translating it yields CASSQEGARSKGYTF.

The table lists this clone with a count of one. The rearrangement joins TRBV5-1 to TRBJ2-5, with D tentatively TRBD2 (5 bases). Germline-derived CDR1 and CDR2 are SGHRS and YFSETQ. The CDR3 is 13 residues long. V lost 4 bases and J lost 6, with 13 bases in between. CDR3 in DNA: TGCGCCAGCAGCCTGGACTGGGTAAAGACCCAGTACTTC. It specifies CASSLDWVKTQYF.

The chain has TRBV15 and TRBJ1-5, with 7 nucleotides matching TRBD1. The CDR3 spans 14 residues. CDR1 is LNHNV, CDR2 YYDKDF, per germline (reference sequence). J was trimmed by 5 bases and V by 0 bases; bases with no gene match: 1. The CDR3 here is CATSRDDRDQPQHF. The CDR3 DNA follows: TGTGCCACCAGCAGAGATGACAGGGATCAGCCCCAGCATTTT.

This chain connects TRBV7-2 to TRBJ2-1, with D uncertain. The CDR3 is 13 residues long. Trimming cost V 3 bases and J 2 bases, with 5 bases left between them. Germline lookup yields CDR1 SGHTA and CDR2 FQGNSA. CDR3 nucleotides: TGTGCCAGCAGCTTCTTCACCTACAATGAGCAGTTCTTC. Protein product: CASSFFTYNEQFF. Filled out from reference TRBV7-2 and TRBJ2-1, the complete variable domain reads GAGVSQSPSNKVTEKGKDVELRCDPISGHTALYWYRQSLGQGLEFLIYFQGNSAPDKSGLPSDRFSAERTGGSVSTLTIQRTQQEDSAVYLCASSFFTYNEQFFGPGTRLTVL.

This clone occurred a few times. The chain employs TRBV15 and TRBJ1-1, with 10 bases that match TRBD1. The CDR3 extends over 15 amino acids. The V segment lost 4 bases and the J segment 2 bases; nucleotides outside the gene matches: 4. Germline V gene sequence: CDR1 LNHNV, CDR2 YYDKDF (reference sequence). This CDR3 reads CATSTGTGVNTEAFF. CDR3 DNA: TGTGCCACCAGCACCGGGACAGGGGTCAACACTGAAGCTTTCTTT. Full variable domain (outside the CDR3, taken from reference TRBV15 and TRBJ1-1): DAMVIQNPRYQVTQFGKPVTLSCSQTLNHNVMYWYQQKSSQAPKLLFHYYDKDFNNEADTPDNFQSRRPNTSFCFLDIRSPGLGDTAMYLCATSTGTGVNTEAFFGQGTRLTVV.

This sequence joins TRBV29-1 and TRBJ2-1; 9 nucleotides align to TRBD2. CDR1 SQVTM and CDR2 ANQGSEA come from the germline V gene. The V segment lost 7 bases and the J segment 2 bases; nucleotides outside the gene matches: 6. This CDR3 has 14 amino acids. CDR3 in amino acids: CSGSGSPTYNEQFF. The CDR3 DNA reads as TGCAGCGGTAGCGGGAGTCCGACCTACAATGAGCAGTTCTTC.

The V and J genes are TRBV28 and TRBJ2-7; D remains unclear. Germline V gene data show CDR1 as MDHEN and CDR2 as SYDVKM. Trimming removed 8 bases at V and 1 base at J, with 24 bases between. The CDR3 spans 17 residues. CDR3 bases: TGTGCCAGCGGGCCAGCAGTCATATTCGAACTTTCCTACGAGCAGTACTTC. Translated: CASGPAVIFELSYEQYF.

The chain combines TRBV4-3 with TRBJ2-2, with TRBD2 identical over 9 bases. CDR1 is LGHNA and CDR2 is YSLEER in the germline V gene. The CDR3 has 16 residues. V trimming: 0 bases; J trimming: 9 bases; junction bases outside the gene matches: 8. CDR3 loop: CASSQDFGTSRRELFF. In DNA, the CDR3 is TGCGCCAGCAGCCAAGATTTTGGGACTAGCCGGAGGGAGCTGTTTTTT.